The 28 T cell receptor beta chains given below trace back to one sample, sequenced in a study of response to subunit inactivated influenza vaccine. TCRdb ran MiXCR on the RT-PCR reads and lists one entry per CDR3 protein. The table includes roughly 500,000 distinct CDR3 sequences, under 25% detected once. The same sample was also used in a study of T cells expressing NK-cell markers. Turning to that study: TCR beta libraries carry UMIs added by 5'RACE template switching.

The sequences come from CD4+ T cells sorted from PBMCs, collected roughly 13 days after vaccination. These receptor sequences come from a man in his fifties who received an inactivated influenza vaccine.

This clonotype occurred a few times. The V call is TRBV7-7, the J call TRBJ1-5, with 10 positions matching TRBD1. This CDR3 has 13 amino acids. J lost 5 bases, V lost 8 bases, and 3 bases had no gene match. Germline V gene sequence: CDR1 SSHAT, CDR2 FNYEAQ (reference sequence). CDR3 sequence reads: CASSGTGDQPQHF. CDR3 DNA sequence: TGTGCCAGCTCCGGGACAGGGGATCAGCCCCAGCATTTT.

V is TRBV9 and J is TRBJ2-5; D might be TRBD2 (6 bases). Per the germline V gene, CDR1 is SGDLS and CDR2 is YYNGEE. This CDR3 region has 16 residues. V lost 0 bases and J lost 3, with 15 bases in between. The CDR3 sequence: CASSVGSSGVKETQYF. The CDR3 coding sequence is TGTGCCAGCAGCGTAGGTTCCTCGGGGGTCAAAGAGACCCAGTACTTC.

This rearrangement joins TRBV5-4 to TRBJ2-4; D could derive from TRBD1 or TRBD2 (5 bases each). Germline values: CDR1 SGHNT, CDR2 YYREEE (reference sequence). With 0 bases removed from V and 3 bases from J, the gap between germline ends came to 13 bases. This CDR3 is built from 16 residues. CDR3 amino acids: CASSLVGALGKNIQYF. CDR3 sequence (DNA): TGTGCCAGCAGCTTGGTCGGGGCATTAGGCAAAAACATTCAGTACTTC.

This clonotype occurred a few times. The rearrangement links TRBV6-5 to TRBJ1-1; D is unclear. This CDR3 is built from 15 residues. Trimming took off 4 bases at V and 2 bases at J, with 14 bases between the two ends. Germline V lookup: CDR1 MNHEY, CDR2 SVGAGI. CDR3 protein: CASSSDLAFNTEAFF. As DNA, the CDR3 is TGTGCCAGCAGTTCCGACTTAGCTTTTAACACTGAAGCTTTCTTT.

The genes are TRBV6-2 or TRBV6-3 and TRBJ1-6; no clear D. With 2 bases removed from V and 0 bases from J, the gap between germline ends came to 5 bases. Germline loops: CDR1 MNHEY, CDR2 SVGEGT. The CDR3 runs to 15 residues. The CDR3 coding sequence is TGTGCCAGCAGTTACAAGAGCTCCTATAATTCACCCCTCCACTTT. Amino acids: CASSYKSSYNSPLHF.

This clonotype was observed a handful of times. The CDR3 region is CSFRGAGASYEQYF. DNA for the CDR3: TGCAGCTTTCGGGGAGCGGGAGCCTCCTACGAGCAGTACTTC. The rearrangement joins TRBV29-1 to TRBJ2-7, with TRBD2 matching over 8 bases. Germline assignment: CDR1 SQVTM and CDR2 ANQGSEA. V was clipped by 8 bases and J by 0 bases; unmatched bases: 9. This CDR3 comprises 14 residues.

The table lists this clonotype with a few counts. V usage is TRBV6-5 and J usage is TRBJ2-7; the match to TRBD1 covers 9 bases. Germline V gene lookup returns CDR1 MNHEY and CDR2 SVGAGI. The length of the CDR3 is 19 residues. V shed 4 bases, J shed 0 bases, and the junction held 16 bases outside the gene matches. The CDR3 DNA reads TGTGCCAGCAGTTTTGCCCCGGGACAGGGCCCAAGGAGCTCCTACGAGCAGTACTTC. It specifies CASSFAPGQGPRSSYEQYF.

The V gene is TRBV9, the J gene TRBJ2-2; 7 nucleotides match TRBD2. Trimming took 0 bases from V and 4 from J; bases not matched to a gene: 6. CDR1 SGDLS and CDR2 YYNGEE come from the germline V gene. The CDR3 contains 16 residues. CDR3 in amino acids: CASSVAGTITTGELFF. CDR3 nucleotide sequence: TGTGCCAGCAGCGTAGCGGGGACTATTACCACCGGGGAGCTGTTTTTT.

This clonotype was recorded a few times. This chain links TRBV6-2 or TRBV6-3 with TRBJ2-5; D gene ambiguous. The V gene lost 4 bases and the J gene lost 2 bases, with 8 bases spanning the gap. CDR1 MNHEY and CDR2 SVGEGT come from the germline V gene. The CDR3 spans 13 residues. The CDR3 coding sequence is TGTGCCAGCAGTTCGTACTCGCAAGAGACCCAGTACTTC. Its translation: CASSSYSQETQYF.

Only a few counts were recorded for this clonotype. The V call is TRBV4-3, the J call TRBJ2-1; 12 bases are a match to TRBD2. CDR3 size: 17 residues. V lost 0 bases to trimming and J lost 5 bases; unmatched junction nucleotides: 5. Per germline, CDR1 LGHNA and CDR2 YSLEER. The DNA for the CDR3 is TGCGCCAGCAGCCAAGATAGGACTAGCGGGGCCCACAATGAGCAGTTCTTC. Its translation is CASSQDRTSGAHNEQFF.

This clonotype was observed a handful of times. The V call is TRBV10-3, the J call TRBJ2-7; 12 nucleotides agree with TRBD2. The CDR3 loop spans 17 amino acids. V lost 3 bases and J lost 1; bases outside the gene matches: 7. CDR1 and CDR2 from the germline V gene are ENHRY and SYGVKD. This CDR3 is CAISDLRLAGVSYEQYF. In DNA, the CDR3 is TGTGCCATCAGTGACCTTAGACTAGCGGGAGTGTCCTACGAGCAGTACTTC.

CDR3 protein: CASSLTVGETQYF. The CDR3 nucleotides read TGCGCCAGCAGCTTAACGGTCGGAGAGACCCAGTACTTC. This chain links TRBV5-1 with TRBJ2-5; no clear D gene. V was pared by 2 bases and J by 4 bases, with 9 bases between. CDR3 length equals 13 residues. CDR1 is SGHRS, CDR2 YFSETQ, per germline. Complete variable domain (other parts from reference TRBV5-1 and TRBJ2-5): KAGVTQTPRYLIKTRGQQVTLSCSPISGHRSVSWYQQTPGQGLQFLFEYFSETQRNKGNFPGRFSGRQFSNSRSEMNVSTLELGDSALYLCASSLTVGETQYFGPGTRLLVL.

This sequence joins TRBV7-2 and TRBJ2-5, with D maybe TRBD2 (7 bases). V was shortened by 5 bases and J by 9 bases, with 19 bases between the two germline ends. The CDR3 extends over 14 amino acids. Germline assignment: CDR1 SGHTA and CDR2 FQGNSA. The CDR3 sequence: CASSPRGGLASQYF. CDR3 sequence (DNA): TGTGCCAGCAGCCCTAGGGGGGGGCTGGCGTCCCAGTACTTC.

The chain combines TRBV11-3 with TRBJ2-1, with no clear D. V shed 5 bases and J shed 6 bases, with 14 bases lying between them. The CDR3 is 14 residues long. Germline lookup yields CDR1 SGHNT and CDR2 YENEEA. CDR3 in DNA: TGTGCCAGCAGCGAGCAGGTTGTAGGCAATGAGCAGTTCTTC. Translating gives CASSEQVVGNEQFF.

The table lists this clonotype with a few counts. The chain couples TRBV6-4 to TRBJ1-1; 11 positions agree with TRBD1. The ends lost 2 bases at V and 5 bases at J; junction bases unmatched: 16. The CDR3 has 19 residues. The germline gives CDR1 MRHNA, CDR2 SNTAGT. Written as DNA, the CDR3 is TGTGCCAGCAGTGACGGACAGGGGGTCGGACAGGGGGCCGGGACTGAAGCTTTCTTT. Its protein is CASSDGQGVGQGAGTEAFF.

This chain connects TRBV15 to TRBJ2-2, with TRBD2 as a possible D gene (5 bases). Germline V gene sequence: CDR1 LNHNV, CDR2 YYDKDF (reference sequence). This CDR3 contains 15 residues. V was shortened by 0 bases and J by 6 bases, with 11 bases between the two germline ends. CDR3 in amino acids: CATSREPTRAGELFF. For the CDR3, the DNA is TGTGCCACCAGCAGAGAGCCAACTAGGGCCGGGGAGCTGTTTTTT.

This clonotype was detected a few times. The chain is built from TRBV7-8 and TRBJ2-7; D is uncertain. The germline gives CDR1 SGHVS, CDR2 FQNEAQ. The CDR3 extends over 14 amino acids. Trimming took 4 bases from V and 9 from J, leaving 19 bases between them. The CDR3 reads CASSSPALASWQYF. CDR3 DNA sequence: TGTGCCAGCAGCTCGCCGGCACTTGCTTCGTGGCAGTACTTC.

This clonotype was recorded many times. The rearrangement joins TRBV12-3 or TRBV12-4 to TRBJ2-3; 10 bases fit TRBD2. The CDR3 sequence is 15 residues long. Unmatched junction bases numbered 4, after V lost 6 bases and J lost 1 base. The CDR3: CASSRTSGGTDTQYF. The DNA for the CDR3 is TGTGCCAGCAGCCGGACTAGCGGTGGCACAGATACGCAGTATTTT.

This clonotype was seen repeatedly, ten times or more. The genes are TRBV7-8 and TRBJ2-5, with D perhaps TRBD1 (5 bases). This CDR3 has 16 amino acids. Per germline, CDR1 SGHVS and CDR2 FQNEAQ. With 3 bases removed from V and 1 base from J, the gap between germline ends came to 15 bases. CDR3 protein: CASSLRLSQAQETQYF. CDR3 sequence (DNA): TGTGCCAGCAGCTTGAGGCTTTCACAGGCCCAAGAGACCCAGTACTTC. Combining the CDR3 with reference TRBV7-8 and TRBJ2-5 gives the whole variable domain GAGVSQSPRYKVAKRGQDVALRCDPISGHVSLFWYQQALGQGPEFLTYFQNEAQLDKSGLPSDRFFAERPEGSVSTLKIQRTQQEDSAVYLCASSLRLSQAQETQYFGPGTRLLVL.

The rearrangement joins TRBV3-1 to TRBJ2-7; 7 bases are shared with TRBD1. Germline CDR1 LGHDT, CDR2 YNNKEL (reference sequence). The CDR3 is made up of 16 amino acids. With 0 bases clipped from V and 0 bases from J, the junction kept 5 bases outside the gene matches. CDR3 region: CASSQETGARSYEQYF. For the CDR3, the DNA is TGTGCCAGCAGCCAAGAAACAGGGGCCCGCTCCTACGAGCAGTACTTC.

The rearrangement links TRBV11-2 to TRBJ2-7; either TRBD1 or TRBD2 may supply D (5 bases each). V was shortened by 4 bases and J by 3 bases, with 16 bases between the two germline ends. The germline V gene encodes CDR1 SGHAT and CDR2 FQNNGV. CDR3 length: 15 amino acids. CDR3 nucleotides: TGTGCCAGCAGCTCCTTAGACATGGGGGACTACGAGCAGTACTTC. Its protein is CASSSLDMGDYEQYF.

This sequence joins TRBV20-1 and TRBJ2-2; a possible D gene is TRBD2 (6 bases). The V end was cut by 6 bases, the J end by 0 bases, with 14 bases between. CDR3 size: 15 residues. Germline CDR1 and CDR2: DFQATT and SNEGSKA (reference sequence). CDR3 protein: CSAHRRAPNTGELFF. The CDR3 DNA is TGCAGTGCCCACAGGAGGGCCCCGAACACCGGGGAGCTGTTTTTT.

This clonotype was seen at least ten times. This chain uses TRBV4-1 with TRBJ1-4, with 7 positions matching TRBD1. This CDR3 comprises 15 residues. Germline values: CDR1 MGHRA, CDR2 YSYEKL. With V trimmed by 4 bases and J by 8 bases, 10 bases remained unmatched. As DNA, the CDR3 is TGCGCCAGCAGCCTAGACAGGGTAGGGGGGGAAAAACTGTTTTTT. Its protein is CASSLDRVGGEKLFF.

The V and J genes are TRBV28 and TRBJ1-2; possibly TRBD1 for D (6 bases). Trimming left V 3 bases short and J 3 bases short, with 11 bases between. This CDR3 spans 14 amino acids. From germline, CDR1 is MDHEN and CDR2 SYDVKM. The CDR3 nucleotides are TGTGCCAGCAGTTTTCAGGGGATCGACTATGGCTACACCTTC. It specifies CASSFQGIDYGYTF.

The count of this clonotype is one. This chain connects TRBV7-2 to TRBJ2-3, with TRBD2 matching over 7 bases. V shed 5 bases, J shed 0 bases, and the junction held 8 bases outside the gene matches. This CDR3 is 16 amino acids long. In germline, CDR1 is SGHTA, CDR2 FQGNSA. CDR3 nucleotides: TGTGCCAGCAGCCTCCGGACTAGACCGAGCACAGATACGCAGTATTTT. Translating gives CASSLRTRPSTDTQYF.

The chain joins TRBV28 to TRBJ2-7; D might be TRBD1 or TRBD2, each matching 6 bases. V lost 5 bases and J 1 base, leaving 21 bases between the germline ends. The CDR3 loop spans 17 amino acids. In germline, CDR1 is MDHEN, CDR2 SYDVKM. The CDR3 nucleotides read TGTGCCAGCAGTCCCCGGGGGCTAGCCAGGGGTTCCTACGAGCAGTACTTC. Amino acid sequence: CASSPRGLARGSYEQYF.

This clonotype occurred a few times. This rearrangement joins TRBV27 to TRBJ1-5; TRBD1 is a possible D gene (6 bases). Trimming took off 6 bases at V and 1 base at J, with 13 bases between the two ends. The CDR3 runs 15 residues. The germline V gene has CDR1 MNHEY and CDR2 SMNVEV (reference sequence). CDR3 in DNA: TGTGCCAGCAGACTCCACAGGGCCAGCAATCAGCCCCAGCATTTT. As protein: CASRLHRASNQPQHF.

The V and J genes are TRBV2 and TRBJ2-3; 10 bases match TRBD1. The CDR3 contains 14 residues. V was pared by 6 bases and J by 3 bases, with 3 bases of the junction left unmatched. From germline, CDR1 is SNHLY and CDR2 FYNNEI. The CDR3 protein is CASRGTGATDTQYF. DNA of the CDR3: TGTGCCAGCAGGGGGACAGGGGCTACAGATACGCAGTATTTT. The variable domain in full, with the rest retrieved from reference TRBV2 and TRBJ2-3, is EPEVTQTPSHQVTQMGQEVILRCVPISNHLYFYWYRQILGQKVEFLVSFYNNEISEKSEIFDDQFSVERPDGSNFTLKIRSTKLEDSAMYFCASRGTGATDTQYFGPGTRLTVL.